The 17 T cell receptor beta chains given below trace back to one sample, sequenced in a study of neurological immune-mediated disorders. TCRdb itself ran the 5' RACE reads through MiXCR, one entry per CDR3 protein. Counted here are approximately 50,000 distinct CDR3 sequences, 10% to 13% occurring once; the ten biggest clones make up less than 6%. The sequenced sample consisted of PBMCs. The receptors originated from a man between 65 and 85 years old with HTLV-1-associated myelopathy (HAM/TSP).

V is TRBV7-2 and J is TRBJ2-7, with TRBD1 matching over 7 bases. There are 11 residues in the CDR3. J was trimmed by 11 bases and V by 7 bases; bases with no gene match: 8. Per germline, CDR1 SGHTA and CDR2 FQGNSA. The CDR3, as DNA: TGTGCCAGCAACTACAGGGGTGAGAAGTACTTC. Its protein product is CASNYRGEKYF.

This clonotype was counted many times. V is TRBV10-3 and J is TRBJ2-3; D may be TRBD1 (5 bases). The CDR3 has 14 residues. Per the germline V gene, CDR1 is ENHRY and CDR2 is SYGVKD. Trimming pared 5 bases from V and 6 bases from J, leaving 15 bases between. CDR3 in amino acids: CAISFRASGDTQYF. The CDR3 coding sequence is TGTGCCATCAGTTTCCGGGCCTCAGGGGATACGCAGTATTTT.

This clonotype was found many times. The chain joins TRBV20-1 to TRBJ1-1, with D uncertain. V lost 6 bases to trimming and J lost 7 bases, with 12 bases between them. The CDR3 is made up of 11 amino acids. The germline CDR1 and CDR2 sequences are DFQATT and SNEGSKA (reference sequence). DNA for the CDR3: TGCAGTGCCAACGGCCGTTTTGAAGCTTTCTTT. As protein: CSANGRFEAFF.

For this clonotype: The junction departs from the called germline gene at one end, perhaps through a read error. V is TRBV5-6 and J is TRBJ1-1, with D possibly TRBD1 on 5 matching bases. CDR3 size: 14 residues. Germline V CDR1 and CDR2: SGHDT, YYEEEE. The CDR3 DNA sequence: TGTGTCAGCAGTCCCGCCCGGGGCTCCAAGTGGGCTTTCTTT. Translating gives CVSSPARGSKWAFF.

This clonotype was counted at least ten times. The gene calls are TRBV2 and TRBJ1-1; 7 bases are a match to TRBD1. CDR1 and CDR2 (germline): SNHLY, FYNNEI. The CDR3 runs 12 residues. V lost 5 bases and J lost 11; bases outside the gene matches: 8. Here the CDR3 reads CASSHDRVAAFF. The CDR3 nucleotides are TGTGCCAGCAGTCACGACAGGGTGGCCGCTTTCTTT.

This clonotype appeared many times. The chain has TRBV10-3 and TRBJ1-6, with 9 nucleotides matching TRBD1. This CDR3 is 16 amino acids long. The ends lost 3 bases at V and 10 bases at J; junction bases unmatched: 10. The germline V gene has CDR1 ENHRY and CDR2 SYGVKD. The CDR3 is CAISEDAGQGHSPLHF. DNA of the CDR3: TGTGCCATCAGTGAAGATGCGGGACAGGGCCACTCACCCCTCCACTTT.

The chain joins TRBV20-1 to TRBJ2-5, with D perhaps matching TRBD2 (7 bases). CDR1 and CDR2 (germline): DFQATT, SNEGSKA (reference sequence). This CDR3 spans 14 amino acids. The V and J ends lost 0 bases and 3 bases respectively, with 11 bases between them. DNA for the CDR3: TGCAGTGCTAGAGATCAAGGGGGGGAAGAGACCCAGTACTTC. Its protein is CSARDQGGEETQYF.

This clonotype was seen a handful of times. This chain connects TRBV3-1 to TRBJ2-1; the D is unclear. Germline lookup yields CDR1 LGHDT and CDR2 YNNKEL (reference sequence). The CDR3 runs to 15 residues. V was pared by 3 bases and J by 0 bases, with 9 bases between. The CDR3 here is CASSQHPSSYNEQFF. CDR3 in DNA: TGTGCCAGCAGCCAGCATCCGAGCTCCTACAATGAGCAGTTCTTC.

This clonotype has at least ten counts. The chain is built from TRBV29-1 and TRBJ2-7; D tentatively reads TRBD1 or TRBD2 (5 bases each). The CDR3 spans 16 residues. Germline-derived CDR1 and CDR2 are SQVTM and ANQGSEA. V dropped 4 bases and J dropped 6 bases, with 25 bases sitting between them. CDR3 nucleotides: TGCAGCGTTGTCCCCCTTGTAGGGGAAGAGGGGTCCGAGCAGTACTTC. Protein: CSVVPLVGEEGSEQYF.

This clonotype was detected a few times. The genes are TRBV7-8 and TRBJ1-4; unclear D gene. The CDR3 length is 12 residues. Looked up from germline, CDR1 is SGHVS and CDR2 is FQNEAQ. V shed 2 bases and J shed 7 bases, with 5 bases lying between them. CDR3 in amino acids: CASSLTLEKLFF. For the CDR3, the DNA is TGTGCCAGCAGCTTAACACTTGAAAAACTGTTTTTT.

This clonotype has only a few counts. The chain joins TRBV28 to TRBJ2-7; D remains unclear. Germline V gene data show CDR1 as MDHEN and CDR2 as SYDVKM. This CDR3 comprises 13 residues. The germline V and J ends were trimmed by 4 bases and 6 bases, with 13 bases remaining between them. The CDR3 region is CASSWGGPTEQYF. CDR3 in DNA: TGTGCCAGCAGTTGGGGTGGCCCTACCGAGCAGTACTTC.

The sample holds many counts of this clonotype. J is TRBJ2-7 and V is TRBV7-8, with D unresolved. This CDR3 is 14 amino acids long. V shed 5 bases and J shed 4 bases, with 15 bases lying between them. Germline V gene lookup returns CDR1 SGHVS and CDR2 FQNEAQ. CDR3 sequence reads: CASSPRPEPYEQYF. DNA of the CDR3: TGTGCCAGCAGCCCTCGACCAGAACCTTACGAGCAGTACTTC. The full variable domain, completed using reference TRBV7-8 and TRBJ2-7, is GAGVSQSPRYKVAKRGQDVALRCDPISGHVSLFWYQQALGQGPEFLTYFQNEAQLDKSGLPSDRFFAERPEGSVSTLKIQRTQQEDSAVYLCASSPRPEPYEQYFGPGTRLTVT.

This clonotype has only one observation. In DNA form, the CDR3 reads TGTGCCAGTAGTCTATCGGGCTCCTACGAGCAGTACTTC. It encodes CASSLSGSYEQYF. The V and J genes are TRBV27 and TRBJ2-7; D unresolved. Germline values: CDR1 MNHEY, CDR2 SMNVEV (reference sequence). The ends were cut back, 9 bases at V and 0 bases at J, with 12 bases in the middle. There are 13 residues in the CDR3.

The sample holds many counts of this clonotype. An end of the junction differs from the germline gene, which may be a read error. The chain recombines TRBV15 with TRBJ2-2; tentatively, D is TRBD1 or TRBD2 (5 bases each). Germline V gene sequence: CDR1 LNHNV, CDR2 YYDKDF (reference sequence). The CDR3 has 13 residues. In DNA form, the CDR3 reads TGTGCCACCCGCAGGGAGCCGGCCGGGGAGCTGTTTTTT. It is translated as CATRREPAGELFF.

This clonotype was seen ten or more times. The chain recombines TRBV11-2 with TRBJ2-7; 10 bases fit TRBD2. Trimming removed 5 bases from V and 3 bases from J; junction bases left unmatched: 1. Germline CDR1 reads SGHAT; CDR2 reads FQNNGV. This CDR3 comprises 13 residues. This CDR3 is CASSRTSGYEQYF. The DNA of the CDR3 is TGTGCCAGCAGCCGGACTAGCGGCTACGAGCAGTACTTC.

CDR3 DNA sequence: TGTACTAGCAGCCCTACTAGGACGGCGGCCGGGGAGCTGTTTTTT. It encodes CTSSPTRTAAGELFF. The V and J genes are TRBV7-3 and TRBJ2-2; tentatively, D is TRBD2 (6 bases). Per germline, CDR1 SGHTA and CDR2 FQGTGA. The CDR3 extends over 15 amino acids.

This clonotype was seen at least ten times. The chain carries TRBV4-2 and TRBJ2-5; TRBD1 aligns across 10 bases. With 0 bases clipped from V and 5 bases from J, the junction kept 9 bases outside the gene matches. Germline CDR1 and CDR2: LGHNA and YNFKEQ. The CDR3 has 17 residues. This CDR3 reads CASSQDLVGQGSETQYF. CDR3 coding DNA: TGTGCCAGCAGCCAAGACCTCGTGGGACAGGGGTCGGAGACCCAGTACTTC.